The 22 T cell receptor beta chains in this list originate from one sample, sequenced in a study of blood T cell repertoires in COVID-19. Libraries were prepared by immunoSEQ multiplex PCR; TCRdb keeps only in-frame clonotypes and omits some of them. The sample consists of about 160,000 clones, about 80% of them appearing once. Sequenced input: peripheral blood. Receptors were obtained from a woman of 80 years or more with acute or convalescent COVID-19.

The V gene is TRBV9, the J gene TRBJ1-1, with TRBD1 matching over 8 bases. The germline gives CDR1 SGDLS, CDR2 YYNGEE. This CDR3 has 14 amino acids. With V trimmed by 4 bases and J by 4 bases, 6 bases remained unmatched. CDR3 sequence: CASSFGQGGTEAFF. In nucleotides, the CDR3 is TGTGCCAGCAGCTTTGGACAGGGAGGCACTGAAGCTTTCTTT.

The chain joins TRBV5-1 to TRBJ2-3, with D possibly being TRBD2 (5 bases). This CDR3 has 17 residues. Germline lookup yields CDR1 SGHRS and CDR2 YFSETQ. The ends were cut back, 6 bases at V and 6 bases at J, with 26 bases in the middle. The CDR3 protein is CASTSRLAGVEGDTQYF. DNA of the CDR3: TGCGCCAGCACCTCCCGACTGGCCGGGGTAGAAGGGGATACGCAGTATTTT.

The rearrangement joins TRBV5-4 to TRBJ2-7, with 7 nucleotides matching TRBD1. The trim removed 4 bases at V and 4 bases at J, leaving 5 bases unmatched. This CDR3 region has 13 residues. Germline V gives CDR1 SGHNT, CDR2 YYREEE (reference sequence). The CDR3 loop reads CASSRGTVYEQYF. The DNA for the CDR3 is TGTGCCAGCAGCCGAGGGACAGTTTACGAGCAGTACTTC. The whole variable domain, remainder taken from reference TRBV5-4 and TRBJ2-7, is ETGVTQSPTHLIKTRGQQVTLRCSSQSGHNTVSWYQQALGQGPQFIFQYYREEENGRGNFPPRFSGLQFPNYSSELNVNALELDDSALYLCASSRGTVYEQYFGPGTRLTVT.

V usage is TRBV29-1 and J usage is TRBJ2-1; D may be TRBD2 (6 bases). The CDR3 is 17 residues long. The V gene's germline CDR1 is SQVTM and CDR2 ANQGSEA. Trimming took off 5 bases at V and 0 bases at J, with 20 bases between the two ends. The DNA for the CDR3 is TGCAGCGTTCTTTGGGTAGCGGCGGCCAGCTCCTACAATGAGCAGTTCTTC. Protein: CSVLWVAAASSYNEQFF.

This clone came up a few times. This chain uses TRBV2 with TRBJ1-3; 10 bases align to TRBD1. The CDR3 has 16 residues. The germline gives CDR1 SNHLY, CDR2 FYNNEI. The ends lost 6 bases at V and 3 bases at J; junction bases unmatched: 8. The CDR3 coding sequence is TGTGCCAGCAGCGAGACAGGGGGCTGGAGTGGAAACACCATATATTTT. Amino acids: CASSETGGWSGNTIYF.

The rearrangement links TRBV5-5 to TRBJ2-2, with 11 nucleotides matching TRBD1. The CDR3 is 18 residues long. CDR1 SGHKS and CDR2 YYEKEE come from the germline V gene (reference sequence). The J segment lost 6 bases and the V segment lost 3 bases, leaving 13 bases of the junction unmatched. CDR3 region: CASSSTDRGQKFPGELFF. DNA for the CDR3: TGTGCCAGCAGCTCAACGGACAGGGGGCAGAAATTCCCCGGGGAGCTGTTTTTT.

V is TRBV3-1 (or the pseudogene TRBV3-2) and J is TRBJ2-3; TRBD2 aligns across 7 bases. The CDR3 extends over 17 amino acids. V lost 4 bases, J lost 1 base, and 11 bases stayed unmatched. From germline, CDR1 is LGHDT and CDR2 YNNKEL (reference sequence). CDR3 region: CASSPDGAGVGTDTQYF. Here the CDR3 DNA reads TGTGCCAGCAGCCCCGACGGGGCGGGAGTAGGCACAGATACGCAGTATTTT.

Comments on this clone: Germline is not matched at one junction end, which may reflect a read error. The same CDR3 arises from other DNA sequences in this sample as well. This rearrangement joins TRBV5-1 to TRBJ2-3, with 8 bases aligning to TRBD2. This CDR3 spans 15 amino acids. CDR1 SGHRS and CDR2 YFSETQ come from the germline V gene. The CDR3 nucleotides are TGCGCCAGCAGCTTGGAGGCGGGGGGCACCGATACGCAGTATTTT. It encodes CASSLEAGGTDTQYF. The complete variable domain, with remaining parts taken from reference TRBV5-1 and TRBJ2-3, reads KAGVTQTPRYLIKTRGQQVTLSCSPISGHRSVSWYQQTPGQGLQFLFEYFSETQRNKGNFPGRFSGRQFSNSRSEMNVSTLELGDSALYLCASSLEAGGTDTQYFGPGTRLTVL.

This sequence joins TRBV11-2 and TRBJ2-1; D is ambiguous. V lost 2 bases, J lost 4 bases, and 3 bases lay in between. CDR3 length: 12 amino acids. Germline assignment: CDR1 SGHAT and CDR2 FQNNGV. CDR3 in amino acids: CASSLPYNEQFF. The CDR3 bases are TGTGCCAGCAGCTTACCTTACAATGAGCAGTTCTTC.

The J gene is TRBJ1-2, the V gene TRBV15; D may be TRBD1 (5 bases). The CDR3 is 13 residues long. Trimming took 6 bases from V and 5 from J, leaving 13 bases between them. The V gene's germline CDR1 is LNHNV and CDR2 YYDKDF (reference sequence). CDR3 loop: CATRQGGGYGYTF. The CDR3 nucleotides are TGTGCCACCAGGCAGGGAGGAGGTTATGGCTACACCTTC.

V usage is TRBV5-8 and J usage is TRBJ1-4; no clear D gene. Germline CDR1 is SGHTS and CDR2 is YDEGEE. This CDR3 region has 13 residues. V was cut by 3 bases and J by 7 bases, with 10 bases left in between. In DNA, the CDR3 is TGTGCCAGCAGCTCCGCGACGGGTGAAAAACTGTTTTTT. This encodes CASSSATGEKLFF.

The J gene is TRBJ2-7, the V gene TRBV2, with D maybe TRBD1 (6 bases). Trimming removed 7 bases from V and 3 bases from J, with 13 bases in between. The CDR3 is 13 residues long. Germline-derived CDR1 and CDR2 are SNHLY and FYNNEI. The CDR3 DNA sequence: TGTGCCAGCAACAGGGACCAACTCTACGAGCAGTACTTC. Amino acid sequence: CASNRDQLYEQYF.

The chain recombines TRBV28 with TRBJ2-1, with TRBD2 matching over 9 bases. The CDR3 spans 15 residues. Germline CDR1 and CDR2: MDHEN and SYDVKM. The V segment lost 6 bases and the J segment 3 bases; nucleotides outside the gene matches: 6. This chain's CDR3 is CASRSSSGIYNEQFF. CDR3 in DNA: TGTGCCAGCAGATCATCTAGCGGGATCTACAATGAGCAGTTCTTC. The full variable domain, its missing parts supplied by reference TRBV28 and TRBJ2-1, is DVKVTQSSRYLVKRTGEKVFLECVQDMDHENMFWYRQDPGLGLRLIYFSYDVKMKEKGDIPEGYSVSREKKERFSLILESASTNQTSMYLCASRSSSGIYNEQFFGPGTRLTVL.

V usage is TRBV9 and J usage is TRBJ2-2; D is undetermined. The V gene's germline CDR1 is SGDLS and CDR2 YYNGEE. CDR3 length: 11 residues. With 2 bases removed from V and 6 bases from J, the gap between germline ends came to 2 bases. In nucleotides, the CDR3 is TGTGCCAGCAGCGTCTCCGGGGAGCTGTTTTTT. It encodes CASSVSGELFF.

This chain joins TRBV6-2 or TRBV6-3 and TRBJ1-5; D remains unclear. Trimming shortened V by 2 bases and J by 0 bases, and 8 bases separated the two germline ends. Germline loops: CDR1 MNHEY, CDR2 SVGEGT. The CDR3 totals 15 residues. CDR3 sequence: CASSYEQYSNQPQHF. CDR3 bases: TGTGCCAGCAGTTACGAGCAATATAGCAATCAGCCCCAGCATTTT.

J is TRBJ2-5 and V is TRBV6-1, with 9 bases fitting TRBD2. Per germline, CDR1 MNHNS and CDR2 SASEGT. Germline trimming cut 1 base from V and 5 bases from J; bases unmatched to any gene: 5. The CDR3 is 15 amino acids. As DNA, the CDR3 is TGTGCCAGCAGTGAAGGGACTAGCGTATGGGAGACCCAGTACTTC. Its translation is CASSEGTSVWETQYF.

The chain joins TRBV11-2 to TRBJ2-7, with D perhaps matching TRBD2 (6 bases). The length of the CDR3 is 13 residues. CDR1 and CDR2 (germline): SGHAT, FQNNGV. Between the trimmed V and J ends, which lost 4 bases and 2 bases, there was a span of 9 bases. The chain's CDR3 is CASSSRRAYEQYF. CDR3 coding DNA: TGTGCCAGCAGCTCCCGGAGGGCCTACGAGCAGTACTTC.

The rearrangement uses TRBV10-1 and TRBJ2-3; D perhaps matches TRBD2 (6 bases). The CDR3 extends over 16 amino acids. V was pared by 6 bases and J by 1 base, with 17 bases between. The germline gives CDR1 WNHNN, CDR2 SYGVQD (reference sequence). The CDR3 DNA reads as TGCGCCAGCAGCGTTGGCACTAGCCGTGGCACAGATACGCAGTATTTT. Amino acid sequence: CASSVGTSRGTDTQYF.

The chain is built from TRBV5-1 and TRBJ2-1; 8 bases agree with TRBD1. V shed 4 bases, J shed 5 bases, and the junction held 5 bases outside the gene matches. CDR3 length: 14 residues. Germline lookup yields CDR1 SGHRS and CDR2 YFSETQ. The CDR3 is CASSPRTGNNEQFF. The DNA for the CDR3 is TGCGCCAGCAGCCCACGGACAGGGAACAATGAGCAGTTCTTC. The entire variable domain, with the rest obtained from reference TRBV5-1 and TRBJ2-1, is as follows: KAGVTQTPRYLIKTRGQQVTLSCSPISGHRSVSWYQQTPGQGLQFLFEYFSETQRNKGNFPGRFSGRQFSNSRSEMNVSTLELGDSALYLCASSPRTGNNEQFFGPGTRLTVL.

The chain employs TRBV7-9 and TRBJ2-7; TRBD2 agrees at 8 bases. The V gene's germline CDR1 is SEHNR and CDR2 FQNEAQ (reference sequence). V lost 9 bases, J lost 5 bases, and 9 bases stayed unmatched. This CDR3 region has 13 residues. The DNA of the CDR3 is TGTGCCAGTCGGCGGCGGGAGGAAGACGAGCAGTACTTC. It translates to CASRRREEDEQYF. Drawing the rest from reference TRBV7-9 and TRBJ2-7, the complete variable domain is DTGVSQNPRHKITKRGQNVTFRCDPISEHNRLYWYRQTLGQGPEFLTYFQNEAQLEKSRLLSDRFSAERPKGSFSTLEIQRTEQGDSAMYLCASRRREEDEQYFGPGTRLTVT.

The chain joins TRBV5-1 to TRBJ2-2, with a tentative D call TRBD1 (5 bases). The germline V gene has CDR1 SGHRS and CDR2 YFSETQ. V was clipped by 3 bases and J by 2 bases, with 11 bases between them. The CDR3 is 15 amino acids. This CDR3 is CASSSRTTNTGELFF. In DNA form, the CDR3 reads TGCGCCAGCAGCTCAAGGACAACCAACACCGGGGAGCTGTTTTTT.

The chain couples TRBV9 to TRBJ2-1; 7 bases match TRBD2. Germline V gives CDR1 SGDLS, CDR2 YYNGEE. CDR3 length: 14 amino acids. The V gene end was trimmed by 7 bases and the J gene end by 5 bases; junction bases not matched to a gene: 9. CDR3 sequence: CASGLEGQNNEQFF. The CDR3 DNA reads as TGTGCCAGCGGACTAGAGGGGCAAAACAATGAGCAGTTCTTC.